The clone carrying this T cell receptor beta chain was counted many times. Its antigen is not identified. This sample was taken from a study of T cell repertoires in cytomegalovirus infection. Study information: Through public TCR beta signatures, both CMV infection and matching HLA type were indicated. Whole-study findings and limits: Cumulated frequencies of public TCR beta families served to identify carriers of CMV plus the relevant HLA. The response measured ex vivo was dominated by TCR beta clonotypes (HLA-C-restricted and CMV-specific).

TCRdb reanalysed the reads using MiXCR and keeps one entry per CDR3 protein. The data hold about 130,000 distinct CDR3 sequences, with almost 9% observed a single time. V lost 5 bases and J lost 7; bases outside the gene matches: 7. Germline CDR1 and CDR2: MNHNS and SASEGT. CDR3 length: 15 amino acids. What was sequenced was PBMCs. The chain links TRBV6-1 to TRBJ1-6; 8 bases match TRBD1. This TCR came from a human donor in good health (CMV status not recorded). Some clones in this sample may be carry-over from other donors' samples. CDR3 DNA sequence: TGTGCCAGCAGTTCGGGGACAGGCGAAAATTCACCCCTCCACTTT. It yields the protein CASSSGTGENSPLHF.